This TCR beta chain was observed in a study of cytomegalovirus exposure and HLA in healthy donors. This CDR3 is 15 amino acids long. The junction had 7 bases not matched to a gene; V was cut back by 2 bases and J by 7 bases. Germline CDR1 MNHNY, CDR2 SVGAGI (reference sequence). PCR was performed using 60 Vbeta and 13 Jbeta primers. Profiled with immunoSEQ multiplex PCR; TCRdb holds only in-frame clones, not every one. The sample yields 150,000 to 180,000 clones, about 85% seen once. Unrecorded immune exposure was likely among donors, who were nominally healthy when sampled. The sequencing input was PBMCs. The chain combines TRBV6-6 with TRBJ1-5; 8 bases are a match to TRBD1. This TCR was recovered from a man between 25 and 39 years old in good health and CMV-seropositive. The CDR3 sequence: CASSYPTDREQPQHF. The CDR3 bases are TGTGCCAGCAGTTACCCGACGGACAGGGAACAGCCCCAGCATTTT.